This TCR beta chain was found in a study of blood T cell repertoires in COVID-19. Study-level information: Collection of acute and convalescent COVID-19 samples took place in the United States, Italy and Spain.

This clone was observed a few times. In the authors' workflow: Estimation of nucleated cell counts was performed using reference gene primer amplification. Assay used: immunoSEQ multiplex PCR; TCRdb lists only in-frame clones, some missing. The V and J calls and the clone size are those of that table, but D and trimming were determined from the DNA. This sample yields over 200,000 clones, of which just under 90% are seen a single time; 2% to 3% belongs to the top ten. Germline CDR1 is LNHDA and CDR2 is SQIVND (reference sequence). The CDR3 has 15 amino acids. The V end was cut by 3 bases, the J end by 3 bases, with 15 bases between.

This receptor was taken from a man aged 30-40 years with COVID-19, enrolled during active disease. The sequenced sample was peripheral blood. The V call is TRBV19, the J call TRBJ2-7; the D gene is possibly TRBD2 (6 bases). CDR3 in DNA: TGTGCCAGTAGTATTGGTGGGACTGACTTCTACGAGCAGTACTTC. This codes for CASSIGGTDFYEQYF.